This record looks at one T cell receptor beta chain sequence and its context. This CDR3 is also generated by other DNA sequences in the sample. The CDR3 has 14 residues. With V trimmed by 2 bases and J by 4 bases, 2 bases remained unmatched. CDR1 and CDR2 from the germline V gene are ENHRY and SYGVKD. Clones were read by immunoSEQ multiplex PCR, and TCRdb kept only the in-frame ones, dropping some. The table shows over a million clones, with 98% occurring only once. This record comes from a study of shared clonotypes between healthy human individuals. Sequenced material: naive CD4+ T cells sorted from blood. Subset noted: CD45RA+ positively selected. This TCR was recovered from a man between 25 and 39 years old in good health. V usage is TRBV10-3 and J usage is TRBJ2-1, with 7 positions matching TRBD2. CDR3 protein: CAISETGLYNEQFF. In nucleotides, the CDR3 is TGTGCCATCAGTGAGACGGGACTATACAATGAGCAGTTCTTC.